A single T cell receptor beta chain is shown here with its context. Germline lookup yields CDR1 SGDLS and CDR2 YYNGEE. The junction had 5 bases not matched to a gene; V was cut back by 2 bases and J by 2 bases. The length of the CDR3 is 15 residues. The data are from a study of control samples from healthy donors and cancer patients. The assay was immunoSEQ multiplex PCR, and TCRdb's table has in-frame clones only and misses some. The table lists roughly 60,000 clones, 94% of them singletons. Sample: blood. The rearrangement uses TRBV9 and TRBJ2-7; the match to TRBD1 covers 9 bases. The TCR comes from a man younger than 40 in good health. The CDR3 nucleotides read TGTGCCAGCAGCGTCACCGGGACAGGGACCTACGAGCAGTACTTC. Protein: CASSVTGTGTYEQYF.